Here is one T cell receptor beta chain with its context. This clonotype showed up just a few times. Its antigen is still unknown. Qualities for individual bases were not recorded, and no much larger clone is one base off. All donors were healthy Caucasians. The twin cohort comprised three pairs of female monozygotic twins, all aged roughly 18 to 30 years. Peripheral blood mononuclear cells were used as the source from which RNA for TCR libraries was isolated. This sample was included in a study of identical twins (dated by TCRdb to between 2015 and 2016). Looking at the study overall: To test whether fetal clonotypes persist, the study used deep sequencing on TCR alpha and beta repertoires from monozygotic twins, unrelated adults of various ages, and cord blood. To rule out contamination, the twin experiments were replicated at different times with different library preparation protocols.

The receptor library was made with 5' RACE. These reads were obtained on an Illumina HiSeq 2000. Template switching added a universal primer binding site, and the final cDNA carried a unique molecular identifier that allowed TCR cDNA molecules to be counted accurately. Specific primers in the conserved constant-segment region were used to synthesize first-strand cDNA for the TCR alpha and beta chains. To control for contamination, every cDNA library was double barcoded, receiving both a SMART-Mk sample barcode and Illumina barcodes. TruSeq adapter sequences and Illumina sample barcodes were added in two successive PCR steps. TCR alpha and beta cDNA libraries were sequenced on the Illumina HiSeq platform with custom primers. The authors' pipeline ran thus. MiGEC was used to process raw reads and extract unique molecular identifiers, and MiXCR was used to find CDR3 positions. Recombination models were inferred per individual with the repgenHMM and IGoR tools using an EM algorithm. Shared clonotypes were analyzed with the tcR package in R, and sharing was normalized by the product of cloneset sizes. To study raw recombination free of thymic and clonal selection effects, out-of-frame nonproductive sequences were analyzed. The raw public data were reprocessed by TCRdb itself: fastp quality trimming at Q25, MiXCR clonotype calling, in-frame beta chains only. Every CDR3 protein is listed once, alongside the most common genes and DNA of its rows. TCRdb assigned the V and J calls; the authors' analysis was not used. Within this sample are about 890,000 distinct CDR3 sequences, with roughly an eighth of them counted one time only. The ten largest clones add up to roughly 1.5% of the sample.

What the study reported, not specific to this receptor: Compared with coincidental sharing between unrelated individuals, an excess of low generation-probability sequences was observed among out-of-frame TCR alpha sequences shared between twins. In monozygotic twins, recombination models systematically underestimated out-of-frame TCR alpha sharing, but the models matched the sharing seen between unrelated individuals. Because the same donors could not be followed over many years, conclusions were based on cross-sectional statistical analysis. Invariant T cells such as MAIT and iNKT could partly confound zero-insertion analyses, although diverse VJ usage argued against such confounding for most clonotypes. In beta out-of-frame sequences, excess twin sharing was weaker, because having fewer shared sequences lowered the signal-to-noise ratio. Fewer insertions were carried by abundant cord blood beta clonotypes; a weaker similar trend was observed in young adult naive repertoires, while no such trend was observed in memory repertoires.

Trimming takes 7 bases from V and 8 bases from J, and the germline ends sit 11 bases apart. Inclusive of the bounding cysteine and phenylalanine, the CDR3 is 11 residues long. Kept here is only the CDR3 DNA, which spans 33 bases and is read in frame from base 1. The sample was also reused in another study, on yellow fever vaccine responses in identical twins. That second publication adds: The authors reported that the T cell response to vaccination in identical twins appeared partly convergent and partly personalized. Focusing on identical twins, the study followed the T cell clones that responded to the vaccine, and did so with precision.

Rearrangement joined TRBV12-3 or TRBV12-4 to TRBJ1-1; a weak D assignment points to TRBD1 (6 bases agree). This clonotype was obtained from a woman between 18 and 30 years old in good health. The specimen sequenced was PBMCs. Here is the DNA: TGTGCCAGCACCTCAGGGGCCGAAGCTTTCTTT. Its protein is CASTSGAEAFF.